These 21 T cell receptor beta chains came from one sample sequenced in a study of blood T cells in healthy people across ages. The authors ran a second PCR of roughly 6 to 12 cycles using a sample-barcoded 5' primer and a J-beta primer mix. In TCRdb, the 5' RACE reads were re-called with MiXCR into one record per CDR3 protein. The table records 500,000 to 550,000 distinct CDR3 sequences, approximately 25% of them present only once. These data are also associated with another study on T cells of mothers and their children.

The sample taken for sequencing was blood. The receptors here all came from a boy aged 5-17 years in good health.

This clonotype showed up just a few times. The CDR3 sequence is CSARDIPRLGGPDTQYF. The CDR3 DNA reads as TGCAGTGCTAGAGATATCCCAAGACTCGGCGGGCCAGATACGCAGTATTTT. The chain is built from TRBV20-1 and TRBJ2-3; weak D call: TRBD2 (5 bases). CDR1 is DFQATT, CDR2 SNEGSKA, per germline (reference sequence). This CDR3 has 17 residues. Trimming removed 0 bases from V and 4 bases from J, with 20 bases in between.

This clonotype was seen a handful of times. The chain joins TRBV5-1 to TRBJ2-1; the D gene is possibly TRBD2 (5 bases). V was clipped by 0 bases and J by 7 bases, with 11 bases between them. Germline V gene sequence: CDR1 SGHRS, CDR2 YFSETQ. This CDR3 is 14 amino acids long. This CDR3 reads CASSLAGMGNEQFF. The DNA for the CDR3 is TGCGCCAGCAGCTTGGCCGGGATGGGGAATGAGCAGTTCTTC.

DNA of the CDR3: TGTGCCAGCAGTCGGGACAGGGGTGGCGAGCAGTACTTC. Its protein is CASSRDRGGEQYF. The V gene is TRBV28, the J gene TRBJ2-7, with 10 bases aligning to TRBD1. V lost 5 bases, J lost 6 bases, and 4 bases stayed unmatched. The CDR3 extends over 13 amino acids. From germline, CDR1 is MDHEN and CDR2 SYDVKM. The full variable domain, completed using reference TRBV28 and TRBJ2-7, is DVKVTQSSRYLVKRTGEKVFLECVQDMDHENMFWYRQDPGLGLRLIYFSYDVKMKEKGDIPEGYSVSREKKERFSLILESASTNQTSMYLCASSRDRGGEQYFGPGTRLTVT.

CDR3 bases: TGTGCCAGCAGTCCAACTGGACTAGCGGGGAACAATGAGCAGTTCTTC. Protein sequence: CASSPTGLAGNNEQFF. The gene calls are TRBV28 and TRBJ2-1, with 12 nucleotides matching TRBD2. V lost 5 bases and J lost 5; bases outside the gene matches: 7. The CDR3 contains 16 residues. CDR1 and CDR2 (germline): MDHEN, SYDVKM. Based on the CDR3 plus reference TRBV28 and TRBJ2-1, the full variable domain is DVKVTQSSRYLVKRTGEKVFLECVQDMDHENMFWYRQDPGLGLRLIYFSYDVKMKEKGDIPEGYSVSREKKERFSLILESASTNQTSMYLCASSPTGLAGNNEQFFGPGTRLTVL.

Only a few counts were recorded for this clonotype. V gene TRBV10-3 combines with J gene TRBJ2-7; 14 bases are a match to TRBD2. Germline CDR1 is ENHRY and CDR2 is SYGVKD. This CDR3 is built from 17 residues. The junction had 8 bases not matched to a gene; V was cut back by 2 bases and J by 5 bases. The CDR3 reads CAISEGGLAGVGDEQYF. The CDR3 DNA follows: TGTGCCATCAGTGAGGGGGGACTAGCGGGAGTAGGGGACGAGCAGTACTTC.

This clonotype appeared a single time. V and J are TRBV20-1 and TRBJ1-1; 8 bases align to TRBD1. The trim removed 3 bases at V and 0 bases at J, leaving 6 bases unmatched. Germline-derived CDR1 and CDR2 are DFQATT and SNEGSKA (reference sequence). The CDR3 runs 15 residues. CDR3 protein: CSARTSGGMNTEAFF. CDR3 nucleotide sequence: TGCAGTGCTAGGACCTCAGGGGGCATGAACACTGAAGCTTTCTTT.

The chain joins TRBV7-9 to TRBJ1-1; maybe TRBD1 (6 bases). Germline CDR1 and CDR2: SEHNR and FQNEAQ (reference sequence). With 5 bases removed from V and 5 bases from J, the gap between germline ends came to 12 bases. The CDR3 has 13 amino acids. The CDR3 spells CASSPMGATEAFF. CDR3 in DNA: TGTGCCAGCAGCCCGATGGGGGCGACTGAAGCTTTCTTT.

This clonotype was detected a few times. The V call is TRBV7-3, the J call TRBJ2-7, with 9 positions matching TRBD1. Germline CDR1 reads SGHTA; CDR2 reads FQGTGA. The J segment lost 2 bases and the V segment lost 2 bases, leaving 4 bases of the junction unmatched. CDR3 length: 15 residues. The CDR3 DNA follows: TGTGCCAGCAGCTTATGGGGACAGGGCCCCTACGAGCAGTACTTC. Translated: CASSLWGQGPYEQYF.

The chain carries TRBV15 and TRBJ2-7; 8 nucleotides match TRBD2. Trimming took 1 base from V and 2 from J; bases not matched to a gene: 7. The CDR3 contains 16 residues. Germline V gene lookup returns CDR1 LNHNV and CDR2 YYDKDF (reference sequence). The CDR3 loop reads CATSRGRLAGTYEQYF. CDR3 coding DNA: TGTGCCACCAGCAGAGGTCGCCTAGCGGGTACCTACGAGCAGTACTTC. Full variable domain (outside the CDR3, taken from reference TRBV15 and TRBJ2-7): DAMVIQNPRYQVTQFGKPVTLSCSQTLNHNVMYWYQQKSSQAPKLLFHYYDKDFNNEADTPDNFQSRRPNTSFCFLDIRSPGLGDTAMYLCATSRGRLAGTYEQYFGPGTRLTVT.

This clonotype appeared a few times. CDR3 sequence reads: CASSYSTVETQYF. The CDR3 DNA reads TGTGCCAGCAGTTACTCGACGGTTGAGACCCAGTACTTC. The V call is TRBV6-5, the J call TRBJ2-5; no clear D. Germline CDR1 MNHEY, CDR2 SVGAGI. The CDR3 consists of 13 residues. V was shortened by 0 bases and J by 5 bases, with 7 bases between the two germline ends.

This clonotype was counted a few times. The chain combines TRBV7-9 with TRBJ1-1; possible D gene TRBD1, 6 bases. This CDR3 comprises 14 residues. Germline values: CDR1 SEHNR, CDR2 FQNEAQ (reference sequence). With 2 bases removed from V and 5 bases from J, the gap between germline ends came to 12 bases. The DNA of the CDR3 is TGTGCCAGCAGCTTATTGGAAACAGGGACTGAAGCTTTCTTT. As protein: CASSLLETGTEAFF.

The chain uses TRBV29-1 and TRBJ1-2, with D perhaps matching TRBD1 (6 bases). CDR3 size: 15 residues. Germline CDR1 and CDR2: SQVTM and ANQGSEA. The V gene lost 0 bases and the J gene lost 1 base, with 12 bases spanning the gap. The CDR3 nucleotides are TGCAGCGTTGAAGACACACAGGGATTTAACTATGGCTACACCTTC. It yields the protein CSVEDTQGFNYGYTF.

In its sample, this clonotype was seen many times. The chain uses TRBV12-3 or TRBV12-4 and TRBJ1-4, with a tentative D call TRBD1 (6 bases). The CDR3 is made up of 15 amino acids. Trimming shortened V by 5 bases and J by 2 bases, and 12 bases separated the two germline ends. DNA of the CDR3: TGTGCCAGCAGTACTGGAGACAGGACTAATGAAAAACTGTTTTTT. Translated, it gives CASSTGDRTNEKLFF.

This clonotype was detected a few times. The chain links TRBV12-3 or TRBV12-4 to TRBJ2-5, with 10 bases that match TRBD1. Trimming took 3 bases from V and 4 from J; bases not matched to a gene: 5. The CDR3 is made up of 15 amino acids. CDR3 DNA: TGTGCCAGCAGTTTTGGACAGGGGGGGTCAGAGACCCAGTACTTC. It translates to CASSFGQGGSETQYF.

The J gene is TRBJ1-5, the V gene TRBV24-1; D is unresolved. The CDR3 runs 14 residues. Trimming removed 1 base from V and 0 bases from J, with 3 bases in between. Germline V lookup: CDR1 KGHDR, CDR2 SFDVKD. The CDR3 reads CATSDFNSNQPQHF. The CDR3 nucleotides are TGTGCCACCAGTGATTTCAATAGCAATCAGCCCCAGCATTTT.

The CDR3 DNA reads as TGCAGCGTTGAAGATCATCGGGACTTGGTTTCGCAGACCCAGTACTTC. Translation gives CSVEDHRDLVSQTQYF. The chain uses TRBV29-1 and TRBJ2-5; TRBD2 might be the D (6 bases). Germline CDR1 reads SQVTM; CDR2 reads ANQGSEA. The CDR3 has 16 amino acids. With 0 bases removed from V and 6 bases from J, the gap between germline ends came to 20 bases.

The chain links TRBV11-2 to TRBJ2-5; D is perhaps TRBD2 (7 bases). This CDR3 comprises 21 residues. Germline assignment: CDR1 SGHAT and CDR2 FQNNGV. Trimming removed 5 bases at V and 0 bases at J, with 31 bases between. CDR3 nucleotide sequence: TGTGCCAGCAGCCGAGGGGGGGCATCGGGGACACACTACCAGTACCAAGAGACCCAGTACTTC. This codes for CASSRGGASGTHYQYQETQYF.

The CDR3 sequence: CASSPPGLQPQHF. The CDR3, as DNA: TGTGCCAGCAGCCCCCCGGGTCTTCAGCCCCAGCATTTT. The rearrangement joins TRBV3-1 to TRBJ1-5; D is undetermined. The CDR3 totals 13 residues. Trimming shortened V by 4 bases and J by 6 bases, and 10 bases separated the two germline ends. The germline gives CDR1 LGHDT, CDR2 YNNKEL (reference sequence).

This clonotype has only a few counts. The chain couples TRBV20-1 to TRBJ2-5; possibly TRBD1 for D (6 bases). Trimming took off 0 bases at V and 4 bases at J, with 12 bases between the two ends. The CDR3 extends over 14 amino acids. From germline, CDR1 is DFQATT and CDR2 SNEGSKA (reference sequence). The CDR3 protein is CSAREDRRGETQYF. For the CDR3, the DNA is TGCAGTGCTAGAGAGGACAGAAGGGGAGAGACCCAGTACTTC.

The rearrangement links TRBV4-1 to TRBJ2-5; no definite D call. The CDR3 is 16 amino acids. The ends were cut back, 2 bases at V and 5 bases at J, with 18 bases in the middle. Germline-derived CDR1 and CDR2 are MGHRA and YSYEKL. The CDR3 nucleotides are TGCGCCAGCAGCCAAAGTTGGCCAGATAGATGGGAGACCCAGTACTTC. As protein: CASSQSWPDRWETQYF.

This clonotype turned up a few times. The chain is built from TRBV27 and TRBJ1-4; D not certain. This CDR3 has 15 residues. V lost 7 bases, J lost 6 bases, and 18 bases lay in between. Germline V gene lookup returns CDR1 MNHEY and CDR2 SMNVEV (reference sequence). Here the CDR3 reads CASKMGAGDYEKLFF. CDR3 bases: TGTGCCAGCAAAATGGGTGCCGGGGATTATGAAAAACTGTTTTTT.